This T cell receptor (beta chain) derives from a study of CD8 T cells in ankylosing spondylitis. Study-level findings and limits: Blood from ankylosing spondylitis patients appeared to carry a characteristic roughly eight-variant TCR beta motif.

V was trimmed by 7 bases and J by 8 bases, leaving 15 bases between them. This CDR3 is built from 13 residues. Looked up from germline, CDR1 is SGHRS and CDR2 is YFSETQ. This clonotype showed up just a few times. Antigen: not known. MiXCR was run by TCRdb on the 5' RACE reads, yielding one entry per CDR3 protein. The profile shows hundreds of thousands of distinct CDR3 sequences, 12% of them singletons. The clonotype was recovered from a male donor with ankylosing spondylitis. The V call is TRBV5-1, the J call TRBJ1-4, with D unresolved. Sequenced: blood, either unsorted or a sorted T cell fraction (not recorded which). DNA of the CDR3: TGCGCCAGCGCCCCAGGAGGAAGCGAAAAACTGTTTTTT. This gives the protein CASAPGGSEKLFF.